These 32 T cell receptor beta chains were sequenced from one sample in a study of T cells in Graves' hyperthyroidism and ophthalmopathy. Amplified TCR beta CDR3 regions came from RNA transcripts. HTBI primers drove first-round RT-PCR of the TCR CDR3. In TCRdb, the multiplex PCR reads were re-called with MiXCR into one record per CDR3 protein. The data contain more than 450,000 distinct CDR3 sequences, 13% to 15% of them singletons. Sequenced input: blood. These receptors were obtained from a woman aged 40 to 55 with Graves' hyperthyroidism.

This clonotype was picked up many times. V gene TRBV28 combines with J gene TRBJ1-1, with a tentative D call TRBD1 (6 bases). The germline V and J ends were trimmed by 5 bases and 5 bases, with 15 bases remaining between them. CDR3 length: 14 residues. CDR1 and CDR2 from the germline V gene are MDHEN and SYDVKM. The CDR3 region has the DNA TGTGCCAGCAGTACATACCGACAGGCAACTGAAGCTTTCTTT. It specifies CASSTYRQATEAFF.

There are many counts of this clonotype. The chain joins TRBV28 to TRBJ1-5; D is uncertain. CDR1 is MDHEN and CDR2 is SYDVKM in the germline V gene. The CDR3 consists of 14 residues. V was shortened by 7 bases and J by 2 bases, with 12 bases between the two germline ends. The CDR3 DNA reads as TGTGCCAGCATCTACTCCGGTGGCAATCAGCCCCAGCATTTT. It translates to CASIYSGGNQPQHF.

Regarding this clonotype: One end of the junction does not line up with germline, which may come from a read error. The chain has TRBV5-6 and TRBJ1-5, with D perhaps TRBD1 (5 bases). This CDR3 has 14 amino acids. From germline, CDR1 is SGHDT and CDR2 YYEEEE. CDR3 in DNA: TGTGCCAACAGCTTGGCAGGGAGCAATCAGCCCCAGCATTTT. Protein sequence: CANSLAGSNQPQHF.

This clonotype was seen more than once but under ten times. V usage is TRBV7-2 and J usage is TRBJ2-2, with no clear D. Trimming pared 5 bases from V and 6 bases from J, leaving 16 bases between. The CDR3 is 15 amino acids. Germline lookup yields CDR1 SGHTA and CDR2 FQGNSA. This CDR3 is CASSGVDGSPGELFF. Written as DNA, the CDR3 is TGTGCCAGCAGCGGGGTCGACGGTTCCCCCGGGGAGCTGTTTTTT.

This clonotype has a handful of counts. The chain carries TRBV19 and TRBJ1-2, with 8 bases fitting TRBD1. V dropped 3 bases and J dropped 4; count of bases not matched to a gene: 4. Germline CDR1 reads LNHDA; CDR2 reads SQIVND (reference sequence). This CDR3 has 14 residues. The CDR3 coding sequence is TGTGCCAGTAGTATCGGACAGGGTTTCTATGGCTACACCTTC. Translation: CASSIGQGFYGYTF.

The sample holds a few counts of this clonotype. The CDR3 loop reads CASSVIGQTGNTIYF. In DNA form, the CDR3 reads TGTGCCAGCAGCGTAATCGGACAAACTGGAAACACCATATATTTT. The V call is TRBV9, the J call TRBJ1-3; a possible D gene is TRBD1 (5 bases). The CDR3 sequence is 15 residues long. Germline CDR1 is SGDLS and CDR2 is YYNGEE. V was shortened by 1 base and J by 2 bases, with 10 bases between the two germline ends.

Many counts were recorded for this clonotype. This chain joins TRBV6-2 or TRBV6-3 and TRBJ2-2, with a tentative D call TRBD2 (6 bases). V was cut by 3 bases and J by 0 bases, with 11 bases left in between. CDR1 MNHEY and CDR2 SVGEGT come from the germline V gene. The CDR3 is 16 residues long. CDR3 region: CASSYGGTTNTGELFF. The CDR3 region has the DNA TGTGCCAGCAGTTATGGCGGGACCACGAACACCGGGGAGCTGTTTTTT.

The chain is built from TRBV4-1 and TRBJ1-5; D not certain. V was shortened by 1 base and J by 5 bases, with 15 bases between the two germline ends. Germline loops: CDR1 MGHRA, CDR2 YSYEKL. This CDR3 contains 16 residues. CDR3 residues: CASSQAPTQKDQPQHF. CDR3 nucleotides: TGCGCCAGCAGCCAAGCCCCGACCCAGAAGGATCAGCCCCAGCATTTT.

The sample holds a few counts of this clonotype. Here the CDR3 DNA reads TGTGCCAGCAGCCAAGAAGATCCCGGGACACCTTTCTCGAACACTGAAGCTTTCTTT. Residues: CASSQEDPGTPFSNTEAFF. This chain connects TRBV14 to TRBJ1-1, with D perhaps TRBD1 (6 bases). This CDR3 is 19 amino acids long. Germline V gene lookup returns CDR1 SGHDN and CDR2 FVKESK. Between the trimmed V and J ends, which lost 0 bases and 1 base, there was a span of 21 bases. Full variable domain (rest looked up from reference TRBV14 and TRBJ1-1): EAGVTQFPSHSVIEKGQTVTLRCDPISGHDNLYWYRRVMGKEIKFLLHFVKESKQDESGMPNNRFLAERTGGTYSTLKVQPAELEDSGVYFCASSQEDPGTPFSNTEAFFGQGTRLTVV.

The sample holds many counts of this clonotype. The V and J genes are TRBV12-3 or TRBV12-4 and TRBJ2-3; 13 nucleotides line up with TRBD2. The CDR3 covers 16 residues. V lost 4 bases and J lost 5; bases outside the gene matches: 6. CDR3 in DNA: TGTGCCAGCAGTTCAGGACTAGCGGGAGTTTTAGATACGCAGTATTTT. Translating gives CASSSGLAGVLDTQYF.

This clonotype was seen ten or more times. The CDR3: CAWSVRLAGEGDTQYF. The DNA for the CDR3 is TGTGCCTGGAGTGTACGGTTAGCGGGAGAAGGGGATACGCAGTATTTT. The chain employs TRBV30 and TRBJ2-3; 9 positions agree with TRBD2. V shed 0 bases and J 6 bases; nucleotides not matched to a gene: 10. Looked up from germline, CDR1 is GTSNPN and CDR2 is SVGIG (reference sequence). The CDR3 has 16 residues.

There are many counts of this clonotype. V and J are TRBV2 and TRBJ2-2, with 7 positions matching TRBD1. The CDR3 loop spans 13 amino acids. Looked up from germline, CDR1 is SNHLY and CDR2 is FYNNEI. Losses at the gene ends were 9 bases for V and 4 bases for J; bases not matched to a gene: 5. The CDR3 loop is CASRTGATGELFF. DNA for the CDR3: TGTGCCAGTCGTACAGGGGCCACCGGGGAGCTGTTTTTT.

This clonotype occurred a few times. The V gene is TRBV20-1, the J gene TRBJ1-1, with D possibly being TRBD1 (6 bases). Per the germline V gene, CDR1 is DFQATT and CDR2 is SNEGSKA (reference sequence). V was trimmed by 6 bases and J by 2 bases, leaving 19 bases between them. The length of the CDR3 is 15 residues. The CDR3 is CSAETGGAGNTEAFF. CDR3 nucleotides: TGCAGTGCCGAAACGGGGGGCGCGGGTAACACTGAAGCTTTCTTT.

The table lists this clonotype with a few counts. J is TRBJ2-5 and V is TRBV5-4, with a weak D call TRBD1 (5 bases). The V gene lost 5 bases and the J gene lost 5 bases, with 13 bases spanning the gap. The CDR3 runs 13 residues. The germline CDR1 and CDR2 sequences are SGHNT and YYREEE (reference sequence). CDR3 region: CASSTGSGETQYF. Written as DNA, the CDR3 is TGTGCCAGCAGTACAGGTTCCGGGGAGACCCAGTACTTC.

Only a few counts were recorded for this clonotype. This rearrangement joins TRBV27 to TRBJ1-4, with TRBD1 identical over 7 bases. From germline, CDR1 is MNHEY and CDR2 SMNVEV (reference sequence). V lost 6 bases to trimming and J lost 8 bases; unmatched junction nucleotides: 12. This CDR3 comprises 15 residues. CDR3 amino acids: CASSQSQRGREKLFF. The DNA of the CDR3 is TGTGCCAGCAGCCAATCCCAGAGGGGGCGGGAAAAACTGTTTTTT.

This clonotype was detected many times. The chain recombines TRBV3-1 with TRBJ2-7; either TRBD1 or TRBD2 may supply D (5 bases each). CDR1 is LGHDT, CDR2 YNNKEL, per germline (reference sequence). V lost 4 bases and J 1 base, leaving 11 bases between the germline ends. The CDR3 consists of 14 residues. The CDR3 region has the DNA TGTGCCAGCAGCCTCCGGGACGGTTCCTACGAGCAGTACTTC. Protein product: CASSLRDGSYEQYF.

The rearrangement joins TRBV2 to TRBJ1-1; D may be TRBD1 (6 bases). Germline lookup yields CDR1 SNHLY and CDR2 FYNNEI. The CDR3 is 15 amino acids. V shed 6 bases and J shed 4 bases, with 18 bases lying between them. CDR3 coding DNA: TGTGCCAGCAGAGGGACACAGGGATGGACCACTGAAGCTTTCTTT. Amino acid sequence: CASRGTQGWTTEAFF.

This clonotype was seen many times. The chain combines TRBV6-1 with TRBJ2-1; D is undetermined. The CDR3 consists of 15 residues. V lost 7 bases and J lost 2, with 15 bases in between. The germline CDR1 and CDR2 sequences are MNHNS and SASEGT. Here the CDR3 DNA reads TGTGCCAGCAACCTAATGATCCTAACCTACAATGAGCAGTTCTTC. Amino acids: CASNLMILTYNEQFF.

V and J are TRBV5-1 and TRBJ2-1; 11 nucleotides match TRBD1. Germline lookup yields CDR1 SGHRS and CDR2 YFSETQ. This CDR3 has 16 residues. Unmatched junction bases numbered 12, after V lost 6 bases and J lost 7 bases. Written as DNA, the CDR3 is TGCGCCAGCACCATACTGCCGGGACAGGGGGGGAATGAGCAGTTCTTC. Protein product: CASTILPGQGGNEQFF. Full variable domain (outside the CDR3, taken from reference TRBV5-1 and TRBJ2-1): KAGVTQTPRYLIKTRGQQVTLSCSPISGHRSVSWYQQTPGQGLQFLFEYFSETQRNKGNFPGRFSGRQFSNSRSEMNVSTLELGDSALYLCASTILPGQGGNEQFFGPGTRLTVL.

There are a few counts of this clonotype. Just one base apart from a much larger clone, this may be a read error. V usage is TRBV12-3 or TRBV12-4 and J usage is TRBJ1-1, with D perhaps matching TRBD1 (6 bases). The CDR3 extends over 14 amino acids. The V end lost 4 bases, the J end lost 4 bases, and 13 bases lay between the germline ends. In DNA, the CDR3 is TGTGCCAGCAGTTCGTACAGGGATCGCACTGAAGCTTTCTTT. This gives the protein CASSSYRDRTEAFF.

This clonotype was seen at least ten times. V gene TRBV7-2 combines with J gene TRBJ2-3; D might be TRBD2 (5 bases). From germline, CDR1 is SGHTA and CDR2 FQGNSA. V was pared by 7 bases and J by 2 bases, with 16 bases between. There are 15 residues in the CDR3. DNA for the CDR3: TGTGCCAGCATCGAGGGCTCTGCTATCACAGATACGCAGTATTTT. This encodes CASIEGSAITDTQYF.

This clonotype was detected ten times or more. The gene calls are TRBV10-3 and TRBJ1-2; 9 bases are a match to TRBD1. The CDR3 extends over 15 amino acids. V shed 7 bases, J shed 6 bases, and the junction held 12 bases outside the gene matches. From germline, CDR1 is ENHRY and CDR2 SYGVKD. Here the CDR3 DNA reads TGTGCCATCATGGGACAGGGAAAGGAACGGGATGGCTACACCTTC. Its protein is CAIMGQGKERDGYTF.

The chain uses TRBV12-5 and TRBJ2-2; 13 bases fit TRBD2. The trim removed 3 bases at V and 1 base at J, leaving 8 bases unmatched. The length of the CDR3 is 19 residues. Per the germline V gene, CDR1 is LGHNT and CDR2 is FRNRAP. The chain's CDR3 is CASGLQWTSGSLNTGELFF. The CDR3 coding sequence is TGTGCTAGTGGTTTACAGTGGACTAGCGGGAGTTTGAACACCGGGGAGCTGTTTTTT. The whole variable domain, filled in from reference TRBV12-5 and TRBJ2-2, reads DARVTQTPRHKVTEMGQEVTMRCQPILGHNTVFWYRQTMMQGLELLAYFRNRAPLDDSGMPKDRFSAEMPDATLATLKIQPSEPRDSAVYFCASGLQWTSGSLNTGELFFGEGSRLTVL.

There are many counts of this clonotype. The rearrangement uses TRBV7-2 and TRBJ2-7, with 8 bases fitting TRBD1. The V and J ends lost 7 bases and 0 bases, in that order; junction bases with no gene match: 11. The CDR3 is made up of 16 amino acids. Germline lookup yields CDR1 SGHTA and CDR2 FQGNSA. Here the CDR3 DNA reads TGTGCCAGCAACGCCCCGGACAGGGCCAGCTCCTACGAGCAGTACTTC. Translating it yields CASNAPDRASSYEQYF.

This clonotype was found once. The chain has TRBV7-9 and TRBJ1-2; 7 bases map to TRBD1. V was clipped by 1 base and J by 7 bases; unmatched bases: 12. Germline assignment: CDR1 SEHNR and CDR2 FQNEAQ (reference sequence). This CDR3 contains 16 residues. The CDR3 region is CASSLGDSALFSGYTF. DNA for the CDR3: TGTGCCAGCAGCTTAGGGGACAGTGCACTTTTTAGTGGCTACACCTTC.

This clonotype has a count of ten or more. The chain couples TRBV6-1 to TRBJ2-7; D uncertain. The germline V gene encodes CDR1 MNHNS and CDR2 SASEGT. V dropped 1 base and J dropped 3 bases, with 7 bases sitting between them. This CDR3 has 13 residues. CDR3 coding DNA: TGTGCCAGCAGTGAAGACTCAAACTACGAGCAGTACTTC. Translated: CASSEDSNYEQYF.

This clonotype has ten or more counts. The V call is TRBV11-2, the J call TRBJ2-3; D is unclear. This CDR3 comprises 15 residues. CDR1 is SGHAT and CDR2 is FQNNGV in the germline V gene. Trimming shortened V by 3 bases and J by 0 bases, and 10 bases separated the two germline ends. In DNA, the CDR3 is TGTGCCAGCAGCTTGACAACCGCTAGCACAGATACGCAGTATTTT. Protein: CASSLTTASTDTQYF.

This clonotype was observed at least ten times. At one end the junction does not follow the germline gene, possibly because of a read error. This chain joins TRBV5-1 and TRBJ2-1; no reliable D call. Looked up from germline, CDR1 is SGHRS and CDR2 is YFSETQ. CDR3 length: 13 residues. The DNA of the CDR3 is TGTGCCAGCAGTTCTGGGTCGTACAATGAGCAGTTCTTC. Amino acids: CASSSGSYNEQFF.

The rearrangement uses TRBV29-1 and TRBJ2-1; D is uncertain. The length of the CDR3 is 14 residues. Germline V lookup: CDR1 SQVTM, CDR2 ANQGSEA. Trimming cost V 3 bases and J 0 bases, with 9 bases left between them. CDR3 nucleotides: TGCAGCGTTGAGCTCGCCCCCTCCTACAATGAGCAGTTCTTC. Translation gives CSVELAPSYNEQFF.

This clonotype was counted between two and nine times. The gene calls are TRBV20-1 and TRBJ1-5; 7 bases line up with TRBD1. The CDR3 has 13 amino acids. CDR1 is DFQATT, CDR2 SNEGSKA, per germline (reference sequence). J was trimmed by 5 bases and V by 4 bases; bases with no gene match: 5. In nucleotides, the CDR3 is TGCAGTGCTACGACAGGGCTGGATCAGCCCCAGCATTTT. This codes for CSATTGLDQPQHF.

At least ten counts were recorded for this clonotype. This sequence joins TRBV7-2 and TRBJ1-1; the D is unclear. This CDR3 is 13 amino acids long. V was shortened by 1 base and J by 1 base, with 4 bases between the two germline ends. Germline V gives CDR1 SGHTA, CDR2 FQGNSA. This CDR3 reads CASSLEQNTEAFF. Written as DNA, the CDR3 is TGTGCCAGCAGCTTAGAACAGAACACTGAAGCTTTCTTT.

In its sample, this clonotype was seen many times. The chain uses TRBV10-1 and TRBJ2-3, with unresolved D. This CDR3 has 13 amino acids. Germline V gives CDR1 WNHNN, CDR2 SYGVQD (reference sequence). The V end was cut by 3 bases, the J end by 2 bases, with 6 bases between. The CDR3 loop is CASSDSITDTQYF. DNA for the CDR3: TGCGCCAGCAGTGATTCCATCACAGATACGCAGTATTTT.